The 21 T cell receptor beta chains given below trace back to one sample, sequenced in a study of shared clonotypes between healthy human individuals. The table came from immunoSEQ multiplex PCR; TCRdb's copy has only in-frame clones and leaves some out. The sample records millions of clones, around 90% being singletons. Sequenced: naive CD4+ T cells sorted from blood. Subset in this sample: CD45RA+ positively selected. The receptors were sampled from a man aged 18 to 29 in good health.

V gene TRBV10-3 combines with J gene TRBJ2-3; 11 nucleotides line up with TRBD2. CDR3 length: 17 amino acids. Trimming at V came to 5 bases and at J to 2 bases, leaving 9 bases not matched to a gene. In germline, CDR1 is ENHRY, CDR2 SYGVKD. CDR3 protein: CAISTKPLAGVTDTQYF. In nucleotides, the CDR3 is TGTGCCATCAGTACCAAACCACTAGCGGGAGTCACAGATACGCAGTATTTT.

V gene TRBV9 combines with J gene TRBJ2-2; D not certain. The length of the CDR3 is 17 residues. Germline V lookup: CDR1 SGDLS, CDR2 YYNGEE. With 0 bases removed from V and 3 bases from J, the gap between germline ends came to 15 bases. CDR3 bases: TGTGCCAGCAGCGTAGGTTCGGTAGCTGAGTACACCGGGGAGCTGTTTTTT. This codes for CASSVGSVAEYTGELFF.

The chain employs TRBV7-2 and TRBJ2-7; D is unclear. From germline, CDR1 is SGHTA and CDR2 FQGNSA. V lost 2 bases to trimming and J lost 2 bases, with 10 bases between them. The CDR3 spans 14 residues. CDR3 protein: CASSLQASPYEQYF. The CDR3 DNA reads TGTGCCAGCAGCTTACAGGCCTCTCCCTACGAGCAGTACTTC.

The chain combines TRBV2 with TRBJ2-2; D perhaps matches TRBD1 (6 bases). Germline lookup yields CDR1 SNHLY and CDR2 FYNNEI. CDR3 length: 15 amino acids. Trimming cost V 5 bases and J 4 bases, with 14 bases left between them. In nucleotides, the CDR3 is TGTGCCAGCAGTCAAACAGGGTTAGGCACCGGGGAGCTGTTTTTT. The encoded protein is CASSQTGLGTGELFF.

This rearrangement joins TRBV5-1 to TRBJ2-1; 8 positions match TRBD2. V trimming: 0 bases; J trimming: 9 bases; junction bases outside the gene matches: 5. Germline lookup yields CDR1 SGHRS and CDR2 YFSETQ. The CDR3 has 14 amino acids. As DNA, the CDR3 is TGCGCCAGCAGCTTGGGGGGACTAGGGAGTGAGCAGTTCTTC. Translating it yields CASSLGGLGSEQFF.

This chain joins TRBV4-2 and TRBJ1-1; maybe TRBD1 (5 bases). V gave up 1 base and J gave up 1 base, with 13 bases separating them. This CDR3 has 16 amino acids. Germline-derived CDR1 and CDR2 are LGHNA and YNFKEQ. The CDR3 sequence: CASSQVSGAGNTEAFF. In DNA, the CDR3 is TGTGCCAGCAGCCAAGTCTCCGGGGCTGGGAACACTGAAGCTTTCTTT.

The chain uses TRBV6-5 and TRBJ2-7; no clear D gene. Between the trimmed V and J ends, which lost 5 bases and 9 bases, there was a span of 14 bases. The CDR3 extends over 12 amino acids. Germline V gene lookup returns CDR1 MNHEY and CDR2 SVGAGI. The CDR3 DNA is TGTGCCAGCAGTCCCTCGGGCGGTGTGCAGTACTTC. It is translated as CASSPSGGVQYF.

The chain recombines TRBV21-1 with TRBJ2-2; no DNA check was done on the table's D call, TRBD1. TRBV21-1 is an annotated pseudogene. CDR3 length equals 17 residues. The CDR3 protein is CASTRDRGISPTGELFF. The CDR3 DNA reads as TGTGCCAGCACGAGGGACAGGGGTATCTCTCCCACCGGGGAGCTGTTTTTT.

The rearrangement uses TRBV7-2 and TRBJ2-3, with 12 bases lining up with TRBD2. Germline values: CDR1 SGHTA, CDR2 FQGNSA. Trimming cost V 0 bases and J 5 bases; bases outside gene matches: 3. The CDR3 covers 16 residues. CDR3 nucleotides: TGTGCCAGCAGCTTAGCCCTAGCGGGAGGGGGAGATACGCAGTATTTT. As protein: CASSLALAGGGDTQYF.

On this clone itself: Other DNA sequences in the sample encode the same CDR3. The chain links TRBV27 to TRBJ2-7, with 9 bases that match TRBD2. Unmatched junction bases numbered 0, after V lost 0 bases and J lost 0 bases. Looked up from germline, CDR1 is MNHEY and CDR2 is SMNVEV (reference sequence). This CDR3 has 15 amino acids. CDR3 sequence reads: CASSLSRGGSYEQYF. In nucleotides, the CDR3 is TGTGCCAGCAGTTTATCGCGGGGGGGCTCCTACGAGCAGTACTTC.

The V and J genes are TRBV19 and TRBJ2-3, with a tentative D call TRBD1 (6 bases). The CDR3 covers 15 residues. Germline values: CDR1 LNHDA, CDR2 SQIVND (reference sequence). V lost 7 bases to trimming and J lost 3 bases, with 17 bases between them. CDR3 sequence: CASIDRPGSTDTQYF. The CDR3 region has the DNA TGTGCCAGTATAGACAGGCCCGGTTCTACAGATACGCAGTATTTT.

This chain links TRBV6-5 with TRBJ2-3, with TRBD2 as a possible D gene (7 bases). This CDR3 spans 15 amino acids. Trimming took 6 bases from V and 4 from J, leaving 17 bases between them. The germline V gene encodes CDR1 MNHEY and CDR2 SVGAGI. The CDR3 reads CASRNLGGAADTQYF. Written as DNA, the CDR3 is TGTGCCAGCAGAAACTTGGGGGGGGCCGCAGATACGCAGTATTTT.

V and J are TRBV18 and TRBJ2-5, with 8 nucleotides matching TRBD2. With 1 base clipped from V and 0 bases from J, the junction kept 7 bases outside the gene matches. Germline CDR1 KGHSH, CDR2 LQKENI. This CDR3 is built from 17 residues. CDR3 nucleotide sequence: TGTGCCAGCTCACCACGTCGGGGGGGCGATAACCAAGAGACCCAGTACTTC. It codes for CASSPRRGGDNQETQYF.

This clone was seen just once. The V and J genes are TRBV5-1 and TRBJ2-7; 9 nucleotides match TRBD1. The V and J ends lost 3 bases and 7 bases, in that order; junction bases with no gene match: 8. Per the germline V gene, CDR1 is SGHRS and CDR2 is YFSETQ. The CDR3 covers 14 residues. CDR3 amino acids: CASSWWTGAREQYF. The CDR3 nucleotides read TGCGCCAGCAGCTGGTGGACAGGGGCAAGGGAGCAGTACTTC.

The count of this clone is one. The V and J genes are TRBV6-6 and TRBJ2-7; TRBD2 is a possible D gene (6 bases). CDR3 length: 11 residues. V was cut by 7 bases and J by 5 bases, with 9 bases left in between. Germline loops: CDR1 MNHNY, CDR2 SVGAGI (reference sequence). This chain's CDR3 is CASTSGDEQYF. In nucleotides, the CDR3 is TGTGCCAGCACCTCGGGAGACGAGCAGTACTTC.

This chain uses TRBV19 with TRBJ2-7; possibly TRBD1 or TRBD2 for D (5 bases each). Germline V gives CDR1 LNHDA, CDR2 SQIVND (reference sequence). CDR3 length: 15 residues. The V end was cut by 5 bases, the J end by 0 bases, with 14 bases between. CDR3 coding DNA: TGTGCCAGTAGTTACACCTCGGGGCCCTCCTACGAGCAGTACTTC. The encoded protein is CASSYTSGPSYEQYF.

V is TRBV15 and J is TRBJ2-7; tentatively, D is TRBD1 (5 bases). Germline lookup yields CDR1 LNHNV and CDR2 YYDKDF (reference sequence). The CDR3 spans 14 residues. Deletions cut 0 bases from V and 2 bases from J, with 8 bases between. In nucleotides, the CDR3 is TGTGCCACCAGCAGAGATCCGACAGCCTACGAGCAGTACTTC. It is translated as CATSRDPTAYEQYF.

V usage is TRBV6-1 and J usage is TRBJ1-3, with 10 bases lining up with TRBD1. Germline assignment: CDR1 MNHNS and CDR2 SASEGT. J gave up 0 bases and V 2 bases, and 10 bases lay outside the gene matches. The CDR3 is 19 residues long. The CDR3 nucleotides are TGTGCCAGCAGTGAAAAAGGGACAGGGGTACCATACTCTGGAAACACCATATATTTT. This encodes CASSEKGTGVPYSGNTIYF.

The rearrangement uses TRBV10-1 and TRBJ2-7; 8 bases are a match to TRBD1. CDR1 and CDR2 from the germline V gene are WNHNN and SYGVQD (reference sequence). The CDR3 covers 12 residues. With 3 bases clipped from V and 8 bases from J, the junction kept 3 bases outside the gene matches. DNA for the CDR3: TGCGCCAGCAGTGACCGACAGGGGAAGCAGTACTTC. Its translation: CASSDRQGKQYF.

The rearrangement links TRBV18 to TRBJ1-3; tentatively, D is TRBD1 (5 bases). Trimming stripped 3 bases from V and 0 bases from J, with 9 bases between. CDR1 KGHSH and CDR2 LQKENI come from the germline V gene. The CDR3 totals 15 residues. The CDR3 loop reads CASSPGLSSGNTIYF. The CDR3 DNA follows: TGTGCCAGCTCACCGGGACTTAGCTCTGGAAACACCATATATTTT.

The chain joins TRBV7-2 to TRBJ2-2; 9 nucleotides agree with TRBD2. Germline lookup yields CDR1 SGHTA and CDR2 FQGNSA. The CDR3 consists of 15 residues. The V segment lost 8 bases and the J segment 4 bases; nucleotides outside the gene matches: 8. The CDR3 reads CASSPTSGVTGELFF. CDR3 bases: TGTGCCAGCTCGCCGACTAGCGGAGTCACCGGGGAGCTGTTTTTT.